Shown below are 24 T cell receptor beta chains from a single sample sequenced in a study of shared clonotypes between healthy human individuals. The data were produced by immunoSEQ multiplex PCR, yet TCRdb's version contains in-frame clones alone and is incomplete. Among over 850,000 clones listed, around 82% were seen once. The sample taken for sequencing was memory CD4+ T cells from PBMCs. Sample subset: CD45RA-negative fraction. The receptors were sampled from a man in his late teens or twenties in good health. Some clones in this sample may be carry-over from other donors' samples.

This rearrangement joins TRBV10-3 to TRBJ1-1, with D possibly TRBD1 on 5 matching bases. Germline V gene lookup returns CDR1 ENHRY and CDR2 SYGVKD. CDR3 size: 17 residues. Trimming pared 2 bases from V and 7 bases from J, leaving 23 bases between. As DNA, the CDR3 is TGTGCCATCAGTGAGGTAGAGGGGAGGTCCCGCGCGTTTGAAGCTTTCTTT. Its translation is CAISEVEGRSRAFEAFF.

This clone appeared many times. This chain connects TRBV4-1 to TRBJ1-1; D unclear. The V end lost 5 bases, the J end lost 1 base, and 11 bases lay between the germline ends. Germline V gene sequence: CDR1 MGHRA, CDR2 YSYEKL. The CDR3 loop spans 14 amino acids. The CDR3 loop is CASSGPLKNTEAFF. CDR3 DNA sequence: TGCGCCAGCAGCGGGCCCCTAAAGAACACTGAAGCTTTCTTT.

The genes are TRBV7-9 and TRBJ2-7; tentative D call: TRBD1 (5 bases). The germline V gene encodes CDR1 SEHNR and CDR2 FQNEAQ (reference sequence). Trimming left V 5 bases short and J 0 bases short, with 23 bases between. The CDR3 has 18 amino acids. The CDR3 DNA sequence: TGTGCCAGCAGCCGCCTCGGCCGGCCAGGGAAAAACTCCTACGAGCAGTACTTC. It translates to CASSRLGRPGKNSYEQYF.

Many counts were recorded for this clone. This CDR3 is also generated by other DNA sequences in the sample. The chain recombines TRBV5-1 with TRBJ2-2, with D unclear. Trimming removed 0 bases at V and 1 base at J, with 7 bases between. The CDR3 runs to 15 residues. The germline V gene encodes CDR1 SGHRS and CDR2 YFSETQ. CDR3 residues: CASSLGFLNTGELFF. The CDR3 nucleotides are TGCGCCAGCAGCTTGGGCTTTCTGAACACCGGGGAGCTGTTTTTT.

CDR3 DNA sequence: TGTGCCAGTAGATCCCGGGACACAGGCTATGGCTACACCTTC. It encodes CASRSRDTGYGYTF. The genes are TRBV19 and TRBJ1-2; a possible D gene is TRBD1 (6 bases). The CDR3 totals 14 residues. With 6 bases removed from V and 4 bases from J, the gap between germline ends came to 15 bases. From germline, CDR1 is LNHDA and CDR2 SQIVND (reference sequence). Combining the CDR3 with reference TRBV19 and TRBJ1-2 gives the whole variable domain DGGITQSPKYLFRKEGQNVTLSCEQNLNHDAMYWYRQDPGQGLRLIYYSQIVNDFQKGDIAEGYSVSREKKESFPLTVTSAQKNPTAFYLCASRSRDTGYGYTFGSGTRLTVV.

V usage is TRBV9 and J usage is TRBJ2-1; TRBD2 matches 8 bases. The CDR3 loop spans 16 amino acids. Per germline, CDR1 SGDLS and CDR2 YYNGEE. V trimming: 0 bases; J trimming: 2 bases; junction bases outside the gene matches: 4. The CDR3 sequence is CASSVVPAGAYNEQFF. CDR3 in DNA: TGTGCCAGCAGCGTAGTTCCAGCGGGGGCCTACAATGAGCAGTTCTTC.

V and J are TRBV28 and TRBJ1-2; 8 nucleotides match TRBD1. The V and J ends lost 5 bases and 4 bases, in that order; junction bases with no gene match: 6. The CDR3 is 14 amino acids. The germline V gene encodes CDR1 MDHEN and CDR2 SYDVKM. CDR3 sequence: CASSGRDRSYGYTF. CDR3 nucleotides: TGTGCCAGCAGTGGCCGGGACAGGAGCTATGGCTACACCTTC.

This clone was detected once. The CDR3 nucleotides read TGTGCCAGCAGTTCCTCCGGACAGGCTTGGAACACCATATATTTT. Translated, it gives CASSSSGQAWNTIYF. V and J are TRBV28 and TRBJ1-3; TRBD1 aligns across 7 bases. V lost 4 bases, J lost 7 bases, and 10 bases stayed unmatched. The germline gives CDR1 MDHEN, CDR2 SYDVKM. This CDR3 comprises 15 residues.

V is TRBV5-1 and J is TRBJ1-6, with D possibly matching TRBD1 (5 bases). CDR3 size: 14 residues. Germline V CDR1 and CDR2: SGHRS, YFSETQ. V lost 0 bases and J 10 bases, leaving 11 bases between the germline ends. CDR3 DNA: TGCGCCAGCAGCTTGGCCGGGGGAAACTCACCCCTCCACTTT. This translates into CASSLAGGNSPLHF.

This chain connects TRBV14 to TRBJ2-7; D is perhaps TRBD1 (5 bases). Trimming took 1 base from V and 0 from J, leaving 10 bases between them. This CDR3 has 15 amino acids. Germline CDR1 is SGHDN and CDR2 is FVKESK. The CDR3 DNA reads as TGTGCCAGCAGCCAAGCGCGAAGGGGCTCCTACGAGCAGTACTTC. Its protein product is CASSQARRGSYEQYF. Based on the CDR3 plus reference TRBV14 and TRBJ2-7, the full variable domain is EAGVTQFPSHSVIEKGQTVTLRCDPISGHDNLYWYRRVMGKEIKFLLHFVKESKQDESGMPNNRFLAERTGGTYSTLKVQPAELEDSGVYFCASSQARRGSYEQYFGPGTRLTVT.

The V call is TRBV6-6, the J call TRBJ1-3, with no clear D. The germline V gene encodes CDR1 MNHNY and CDR2 SVGAGI (reference sequence). The CDR3 has 15 amino acids. The V end lost 8 bases, the J end lost 0 bases, and 14 bases lay between the germline ends. CDR3 amino acids: CASPGPGASGNTIYF. For the CDR3, the DNA is TGTGCCAGCCCCGGACCAGGAGCCTCTGGAAACACCATATATTTT.

This chain connects TRBV9 to TRBJ2-5, with 11 nucleotides matching TRBD1. Germline trimming cut 0 bases from V and 1 base from J; bases unmatched to any gene: 2. This CDR3 has 16 amino acids. CDR1 is SGDLS and CDR2 is YYNGEE in the germline V gene. CDR3 nucleotide sequence: TGTGCCAGCAGCGTAGCCGGACAGGGGGCCCAAGAGACCCAGTACTTC. As protein: CASSVAGQGAQETQYF.

The chain couples TRBV5-1 to TRBJ2-3; 8 nucleotides line up with TRBD2. The germline V gene encodes CDR1 SGHRS and CDR2 YFSETQ. Trimming at V came to 6 bases and at J to 4 bases, leaving 13 bases not matched to a gene. The CDR3 loop spans 16 amino acids. This chain's CDR3 is CASTLSGRLQADTQYF. The CDR3, as DNA: TGCGCCAGCACGTTAAGCGGGAGACTGCAGGCAGATACGCAGTATTTT. The full variable domain, rest sourced from reference TRBV5-1 and TRBJ2-3, is KAGVTQTPRYLIKTRGQQVTLSCSPISGHRSVSWYQQTPGQGLQFLFEYFSETQRNKGNFPGRFSGRQFSNSRSEMNVSTLELGDSALYLCASTLSGRLQADTQYFGPGTRLTVL.

J is TRBJ1-1 and V is TRBV6-5; perhaps TRBD1 as D (5 bases). V lost 8 bases to trimming and J lost 1 base, with 11 bases between them. This CDR3 is 13 amino acids long. The V gene's germline CDR1 is MNHEY and CDR2 SVGAGI. CDR3 protein: CASSGVKNTEAFF. In DNA, the CDR3 is TGTGCCAGCTCGGGGGTGAAGAACACTGAAGCTTTCTTT.

The chain carries TRBV19 and TRBJ1-1; D may be TRBD1 (5 bases). The CDR3 covers 16 residues. The V and J ends lost 5 bases and 0 bases respectively, with 16 bases between them. Germline V gene sequence: CDR1 LNHDA, CDR2 SQIVND (reference sequence). As DNA, the CDR3 is TGTGCCAGTAGTTACATCAGGGTTCGGATGAACACTGAAGCTTTCTTT. Its protein is CASSYIRVRMNTEAFF.

The rearrangement joins TRBV9 to TRBJ2-7; 9 nucleotides align to TRBD1. V was pared by 3 bases and J by 5 bases, with 3 bases of the junction left unmatched. CDR3 length: 13 amino acids. CDR1 and CDR2 (germline): SGDLS, YYNGEE. The CDR3 coding sequence is TGTGCCAGCAGCGCAGGACAGGGGAACGAGCAGTACTTC. Translation gives CASSAGQGNEQYF.

This rearrangement joins TRBV9 to TRBJ2-7; D gene uncertain. V was shortened by 0 bases and J by 0 bases, with 13 bases between the two germline ends. The CDR3 covers 16 residues. Germline CDR1 is SGDLS and CDR2 is YYNGEE. CDR3 coding DNA: TGTGCCAGCAGCGTAGATCCTGGCAGAAGCTCCTACGAGCAGTACTTC. It yields the protein CASSVDPGRSSYEQYF.

The gene calls are TRBV7-9 and TRBJ2-5, with 7 bases that match TRBD2. Germline CDR1 reads SEHNR; CDR2 reads FQNEAQ (reference sequence). This CDR3 has 15 amino acids. Trimming at V came to 5 bases and at J to 5 bases, leaving 11 bases not matched to a gene. The CDR3 coding sequence is TGTGCCAGCAGCCATTCCGGGAGGATGGTGGAGACCCAGTACTTC. Its protein is CASSHSGRMVETQYF.

The chain links TRBV4-1 to TRBJ2-3; D not resolved. The germline CDR1 and CDR2 sequences are MGHRA and YSYEKL. V was pared by 4 bases and J by 5 bases, with 4 bases between. The CDR3 is 11 amino acids. The DNA for the CDR3 is TGCGCCAGCAGCCGGGGAGATACGCAGTATTTT. It codes for CASSRGDTQYF.

A few counts support this clone. The chain uses TRBV19 and TRBJ1-5; 7 bases are a match to TRBD1. J was trimmed by 4 bases and V by 2 bases; bases with no gene match: 5. The CDR3 is 15 residues long. CDR1 is LNHDA and CDR2 is SQIVND in the germline V gene (reference sequence). The CDR3 is CASSISAQGNQPQHF. CDR3 DNA sequence: TGTGCCAGTAGTATATCCGCACAGGGGAATCAGCCCCAGCATTTT.

The V and J genes are TRBV6-1 and TRBJ1-4; TRBD1 matches 10 bases. Germline assignment: CDR1 MNHNS and CDR2 SASEGT. Trimming took 8 bases from V and 6 from J; bases not matched to a gene: 6. The CDR3 runs to 14 residues. The CDR3 sequence is CASVPGQGYEKLFF. Written as DNA, the CDR3 is TGTGCCAGCGTCCCGGGACAGGGGTATGAAAAACTGTTTTTT.

Only a few counts were recorded for this clone. The V gene is TRBV6-5, the J gene TRBJ2-5; 7 bases agree with TRBD2. V trimming: 6 bases; J trimming: 2 bases; junction bases outside the gene matches: 6. The CDR3 length is 14 residues. CDR1 and CDR2 from the germline V gene are MNHEY and SVGAGI. The CDR3 region is CASSPPGLQETQYF. In DNA form, the CDR3 reads TGTGCCAGCAGCCCCCCGGGACTACAAGAGACCCAGTACTTC.

A single count supports this clone. The chain has TRBV5-1 and TRBJ2-2; 11 bases map to TRBD2. This CDR3 comprises 17 residues. CDR1 and CDR2 (germline): SGHRS, YFSETQ. V gave up 4 bases and J gave up 6 bases; unmatched junction bases: 11. CDR3 bases: TGCGCCAGCAGCGCAGAACTAGCGGGAGCAATAGCCGGGGAGCTGTTTTTT. This gives the protein CASSAELAGAIAGELFF.

The chain joins TRBV5-1 to TRBJ2-2, with D maybe TRBD1 (5 bases). The V and J ends lost 2 bases and 4 bases respectively, with 21 bases between them. The CDR3 has 18 residues. The germline CDR1 and CDR2 sequences are SGHRS and YFSETQ. This CDR3 is CASSLGQGIGDGTGELFF. In nucleotides, the CDR3 is TGCGCCAGCAGCTTAGGCCAGGGAATAGGAGATGGCACCGGGGAGCTGTTTTTT.